The 31 T cell receptor beta chains below all came from one sample that was sequenced in a study of response to subunit inactivated influenza vaccine (dated by TCRdb to the late 2010s). The library was made by RT-PCR. Reads for this sample came from an Illumina HiSeq 2500. Using fastp at Q25 and MiXCR, TCRdb reprocessed the public reads and kept productive beta chains. Rows merge per CDR3 protein into single entries with the most common DNA and genes. Present in this sample are about 570,000 distinct CDR3 sequences, about 11% of which were seen just once. The top ten clones comprise more than 9.5% of the sample. These data were likewise used in another study, on T cells expressing NK-cell markers. Per that second paper: TCR beta cDNA libraries were prepared using 5'RACE template switching, which introduced a universal primer site and unique molecular identifiers.

Material: PBMCs from blood, obtained on the day of vaccination. The receptors derive from a man aged 45 to 65 who received an inactivated influenza vaccine. Donor details come from another sample of the same person, matched by shared clones.

The chain has TRBV6-5 and TRBJ2-3, with D perhaps matching TRBD2 (6 bases). V was shortened by 5 bases and J by 3 bases, with 21 bases between the two germline ends. CDR1 is MNHEY, CDR2 SVGAGI, per germline. There are 17 residues in the CDR3. DNA of the CDR3: TGTGCCAGCAGTGTACTAGCTCGTGCGGGGAAAACAGATACGCAGTATTTT. Its translation: CASSVLARAGKTDTQYF.

This clonotype has only a few counts. The chain has TRBV20-1 and TRBJ2-3; D gene ambiguous. Deletions cut 4 bases from V and 5 bases from J, with 7 bases between. This CDR3 has 11 amino acids. From germline, CDR1 is DFQATT and CDR2 SNEGSKA (reference sequence). The CDR3 here is CSATRLDTQYF. The CDR3 nucleotides read TGCAGTGCTACTCGATTAGATACGCAGTATTTT.

This clonotype was recorded at least ten times. The chain employs TRBV5-1 and TRBJ2-3, with a weak D call TRBD2 (5 bases). The germline V and J ends were trimmed by 3 bases and 6 bases, with 14 bases remaining between them. This CDR3 contains 14 residues. Germline V gene lookup returns CDR1 SGHRS and CDR2 YFSETQ. CDR3 residues: CASSSEDSFDTQYF. CDR3 nucleotides: TGCGCCAGCAGCTCGGAGGACTCCTTCGATACGCAGTATTTT.

This rearrangement joins TRBV5-1 to TRBJ2-1; 12 bases line up with TRBD1. Germline V lookup: CDR1 SGHRS, CDR2 YFSETQ. This CDR3 contains 16 residues. Unmatched junction bases numbered 9, after V lost 4 bases and J lost 7 bases. The CDR3 is CASSGGTGGANNEQFF. DNA of the CDR3: TGCGCCAGCAGCGGCGGGACAGGGGGCGCGAATAATGAGCAGTTCTTC.

This chain connects TRBV5-6 to TRBJ2-3, with 8 positions matching TRBD2. Trimming cost V 1 base and J 2 bases; bases outside gene matches: 9. Germline CDR1 and CDR2: SGHDT and YYEEEE. This CDR3 is 17 amino acids long. The CDR3 region has the DNA TGTGCCAGCAGCTTGAGGGCCAGCGGGGGACTCACAGATACGCAGTATTTT. Translation gives CASSLRASGGLTDTQYF.

This clonotype has just a few counts. The V gene is TRBV4-2, the J gene TRBJ2-1, with 8 bases that match TRBD2. The CDR3 spans 17 residues. Per the germline V gene, CDR1 is LGHNA and CDR2 is YNFKEQ. Trimming cost V 0 bases and J 0 bases; bases outside gene matches: 4. The CDR3 nucleotides are TGTGCCAGCAGCCAAGATCAAGCGGGGGTCTCCTACAATGAGCAGTTCTTC. The encoded protein is CASSQDQAGVSYNEQFF.

This clonotype has at least ten counts. V is TRBV20-1 and J is TRBJ2-1, with TRBD1 matching 11 bases. The CDR3 consists of 14 residues. The germline V gene encodes CDR1 DFQATT and CDR2 SNEGSKA (reference sequence). Trimming removed 6 bases from V and 12 bases from J; junction bases left unmatched: 13. CDR3 bases: TGCAGTGCCAATTGGGACAGGGGGTTTACAGGGCAGTTCTTC. Amino acids: CSANWDRGFTGQFF.

This clonotype occurred a few times. One end of the junction does not line up with germline, which may come from a read error. The chain combines TRBV7-2 with TRBJ2-3, with D perhaps matching TRBD1 (6 bases). CDR3 length equals 12 residues. Germline V gene data show CDR1 as SGHTA and CDR2 as FQGNSA. The DNA of the CDR3 is TGTGCCAGCAGCTTAAACCGGGACACCCAACATTTT. This gives the protein CASSLNRDTQHF.

At least ten counts were recorded for this clonotype. The V gene is TRBV11-2, the J gene TRBJ2-4; no clear D gene. V was cut by 1 base and J by 0 bases, with 7 bases left in between. Per the germline V gene, CDR1 is SGHAT and CDR2 is FQNNGV. The CDR3 is 15 amino acids. The CDR3 DNA reads TGTGCCAGCAGCTTAGGTTGGCTAGCCAAAAACATTCAGTACTTC. Its protein is CASSLGWLAKNIQYF.

This chain connects TRBV27 to TRBJ1-1; 7 bases match TRBD1. V shed 5 bases and J 0 bases; nucleotides not matched to a gene: 12. The germline V gene encodes CDR1 MNHEY and CDR2 SMNVEV (reference sequence). This CDR3 has 17 residues. As DNA, the CDR3 is TGTGCCAGCAGTCCGGACAGGCGATTAGGCCTGAACACTGAAGCTTTCTTT. As protein: CASSPDRRLGLNTEAFF.

A few counts support this clonotype. The chain links TRBV9 to TRBJ2-7; 7 bases agree with TRBD1. The CDR3 extends over 16 amino acids. Per the germline V gene, CDR1 is SGDLS and CDR2 is YYNGEE. V lost 4 bases to trimming and J lost 3 bases; unmatched junction nucleotides: 13. CDR3 bases: TGTGCCAGCAGCCCAAGCCCCAGGGGGAACCACTACGAGCAGTACTTC. It codes for CASSPSPRGNHYEQYF.

The chain employs TRBV12-3 or TRBV12-4 and TRBJ2-2; TRBD2 aligns across 7 bases. The CDR3 extends over 17 amino acids. V shed 3 bases, J shed 0 bases, and the junction held 7 bases outside the gene matches. CDR3 sequence (DNA): TGTGCCAGCAGTTTTGGGGCGGGGGTAGCGAACACCGGGGAGCTGTTTTTT. Translation gives CASSFGAGVANTGELFF.

The chain is built from TRBV6-2 or TRBV6-3 and TRBJ1-2; TRBD1 might be the D (5 bases). This CDR3 comprises 14 residues. V was clipped by 6 bases and J by 6 bases, with 17 bases between them. CDR1 is MNHEY and CDR2 is SVGEGT in the germline V gene. CDR3 protein: CASRGTAMGDGYTF. In DNA form, the CDR3 reads TGTGCCAGCAGAGGGACCGCTATGGGGGATGGCTACACCTTC.

This clonotype has at least ten counts. V is TRBV3-1 and J is TRBJ2-5; the D is unclear. Germline V gene lookup returns CDR1 LGHDT and CDR2 YNNKEL (reference sequence). This CDR3 is built from 12 residues. Trimming pared 1 base from V and 4 bases from J, leaving 4 bases between. CDR3 sequence: CASSQVGETQYF. The CDR3 DNA sequence: TGTGCCAGCAGCCAAGTGGGAGAGACCCAGTACTTC.

A few counts support this clonotype. The V gene is TRBV15, the J gene TRBJ1-1; D gene unclear. Trimming removed 0 bases from V and 1 base from J, with 6 bases in between. The CDR3 sequence is 14 residues long. Germline V gene lookup returns CDR1 LNHNV and CDR2 YYDKDF (reference sequence). Here the CDR3 DNA reads TGTGCCACCAGCAGAGACCTGGAGAACACTGAAGCTTTCTTT. Translation gives CATSRDLENTEAFF.

The CDR3 sequence is CASSLAQGRETQYF. The DNA for the CDR3 is TGTGCCAGCAGTTTAGCTCAGGGGAGAGAGACCCAGTACTTC. The chain links TRBV12-3 or TRBV12-4 to TRBJ2-5; D might be TRBD1 (6 bases). CDR3 size: 14 residues. Trimming took 0 bases from V and 4 from J, leaving 9 bases between them.

The sample holds many counts of this clonotype. The chain couples TRBV3-1 to TRBJ2-5, with 8 bases matching TRBD2. V dropped 0 bases and J dropped 1; count of bases not matched to a gene: 1. Looked up from germline, CDR1 is LGHDT and CDR2 is YNNKEL (reference sequence). CDR3 length: 15 amino acids. CDR3 sequence: CASSQDSGAQETQYF. The CDR3 nucleotides are TGTGCCAGCAGCCAAGATAGCGGGGCCCAAGAGACCCAGTACTTC.

The table lists this clonotype with a few counts. The J gene is TRBJ1-1, the V gene TRBV9; no clear D. This CDR3 comprises 15 residues. Germline V gene data show CDR1 as SGDLS and CDR2 as YYNGEE. V lost 0 bases and J lost 4, with 13 bases in between. As DNA, the CDR3 is TGTGCCAGCAGCGTAGGTTGGGGTCGGGGCACTGAAGCTTTCTTT. It encodes CASSVGWGRGTEAFF.

The chain couples TRBV7-2 to TRBJ2-2; 7 positions agree with TRBD2. CDR1 SGHTA and CDR2 FQGNSA come from the germline V gene. V was pared by 5 bases and J by 6 bases, with 12 bases of the junction left unmatched. The CDR3 length is 16 residues. This CDR3 reads CASSPRSAGEAGELFF. The CDR3 DNA follows: TGTGCCAGCAGCCCCAGGTCCGCGGGAGAGGCCGGGGAGCTGTTTTTT.

This clonotype was counted between two and nine times. The V and J genes are TRBV5-1 and TRBJ2-1; D may be TRBD2 (6 bases). The CDR3 has 13 residues. V dropped 0 bases and J dropped 10 bases, with 11 bases sitting between them. Germline CDR1 reads SGHRS; CDR2 reads YFSETQ. The CDR3 DNA is TGCGCCAGCAGCTTGGCCAAGGAGGGGGAGCAGTTCTTC. The encoded protein is CASSLAKEGEQFF.

The J gene is TRBJ2-3, the V gene TRBV7-9; 13 nucleotides align to TRBD2. Germline V gene sequence: CDR1 SEHNR, CDR2 FQNEAQ (reference sequence). The CDR3 sequence is 17 residues long. V shed 4 bases, J shed 6 bases, and the junction held 10 bases outside the gene matches. The CDR3 loop is CASSSSPGLAGKDTQYF. For the CDR3, the DNA is TGTGCCAGCAGCTCATCTCCGGGACTAGCGGGAAAGGATACGCAGTATTTT.

V and J are TRBV28 and TRBJ2-3, with 10 bases fitting TRBD2. The ends lost 4 bases at V and 5 bases at J; junction bases unmatched: 6. From germline, CDR1 is MDHEN and CDR2 SYDVKM. The CDR3 length is 15 residues. DNA for the CDR3: TGTGCCAGCAGTTCCAGCGGGGGGGCAATAGATACGCAGTATTTT. It specifies CASSSSGGAIDTQYF.

This clonotype was seen repeatedly, ten times or more. The chain joins TRBV5-1 to TRBJ2-7, with no clear D. Germline V gene sequence: CDR1 SGHRS, CDR2 YFSETQ. V was shortened by 0 bases and J by 2 bases, with 9 bases between the two germline ends. This CDR3 region has 14 residues. CDR3 DNA: TGCGCCAGCAGCTTGGAGACAAACACCTACGAGCAGTACTTC. Translating gives CASSLETNTYEQYF. Based on the CDR3 plus reference TRBV5-1 and TRBJ2-7, the full variable domain is KAGVTQTPRYLIKTRGQQVTLSCSPISGHRSVSWYQQTPGQGLQFLFEYFSETQRNKGNFPGRFSGRQFSNSRSEMNVSTLELGDSALYLCASSLETNTYEQYFGPGTRLTVT.

This clonotype has only a few counts. V gene TRBV30 combines with J gene TRBJ2-7; D gene unclear. With 2 bases removed from V and 9 bases from J, the gap between germline ends came to 20 bases. The length of the CDR3 is 14 residues. Germline CDR1 and CDR2: GTSNPN and SVGIG (reference sequence). CDR3 amino acids: CAWSPPAFLRAQYF. Here the CDR3 DNA reads TGTGCCTGGAGTCCCCCGGCTTTTCTACGAGCGCAGTACTTC.

This clonotype was detected only a few times. V is TRBV30 and J is TRBJ1-2; a possible D gene is TRBD1 (6 bases). The CDR3 covers 16 residues. Looked up from germline, CDR1 is GTSNPN and CDR2 is SVGIG (reference sequence). The ends were cut back, 3 bases at V and 1 base at J, with 18 bases in the middle. The CDR3 sequence: CAWRGASTGFNYGYTF. The CDR3 nucleotides are TGTGCCTGGAGGGGCGCCTCAACAGGGTTTAACTATGGCTACACCTTC. The entire variable domain, with the rest obtained from reference TRBV30 and TRBJ1-2, is as follows: SQTIHQWPATLVQPVGSPLSLECTVEGTSNPNLYWYRQAAGRGLQLLFYSVGIGQISSEVPQNLSASRPQDRQFILSSKKLLLSDSGFYLCAWRGASTGFNYGYTFGSGTRLTVV.

The V and J genes are TRBV27 and TRBJ1-1; D not certain. Trimming removed 3 bases from V and 4 bases from J, with 12 bases in between. The CDR3 is 14 residues long. The germline CDR1 and CDR2 sequences are MNHEY and SMNVEV (reference sequence). The CDR3 loop reads CASSLLTPGTEAFF. In DNA form, the CDR3 reads TGTGCCAGCAGTTTGCTGACCCCCGGCACTGAAGCTTTCTTT.

The table lists this clonotype with many counts. The chain has TRBV6-5 and TRBJ1-2; TRBD1 matches 9 bases. With V trimmed by 4 bases and J by 4 bases, 7 bases remained unmatched. The CDR3 covers 15 residues. Germline V gene data show CDR1 as MNHEY and CDR2 as SVGAGI. This CDR3 is CASSSGQGAPYGYTF. The CDR3 nucleotides are TGTGCCAGCAGTTCGGGACAGGGAGCCCCCTATGGCTACACCTTC.

V and J are TRBV9 and TRBJ2-2; either TRBD1 or TRBD2 may supply D (5 bases each). V dropped 3 bases and J dropped 2 bases, with 11 bases sitting between them. The CDR3 runs 15 residues. CDR1 SGDLS and CDR2 YYNGEE come from the germline V gene. CDR3: CASSAGGGNTGELFF. Written as DNA, the CDR3 is TGTGCCAGCAGCGCAGGTGGGGGTAACACCGGGGAGCTGTTTTTT.

This clonotype was counted only a few times. V and J are TRBV7-9 and TRBJ2-7, with 7 bases fitting TRBD1. Losses at the gene ends were 4 bases for V and 4 bases for J; bases not matched to a gene: 10. Germline V CDR1 and CDR2: SEHNR, FQNEAQ (reference sequence). This CDR3 is built from 15 residues. The CDR3 DNA follows: TGTGCCAGCAGCTCTACAGGGGACCCCCTGTACGAGCAGTACTTC. This sequence encodes CASSSTGDPLYEQYF.

The V gene is TRBV28, the J gene TRBJ2-7; TRBD1 aligns across 7 bases. V shed 6 bases, J shed 2 bases, and the junction held 7 bases outside the gene matches. Germline CDR1 MDHEN, CDR2 SYDVKM. This CDR3 comprises 14 residues. Here the CDR3 reads CASSGQGVTYEQYF. CDR3 sequence (DNA): TGTGCCAGCAGCGGCCAGGGGGTTACCTACGAGCAGTACTTC.

The sample holds a few counts of this clonotype. The chain carries TRBV6-1 and TRBJ1-6; 9 positions match TRBD1. Losses at the gene ends were 2 bases for V and 7 bases for J; bases not matched to a gene: 3. CDR1 is MNHNS and CDR2 is SASEGT in the germline V gene. CDR3 length: 15 amino acids. CDR3 in amino acids: CASSEYDRGNSPLHF. CDR3 nucleotide sequence: TGTGCCAGCAGTGAATACGACAGGGGGAATTCACCCCTCCACTTT.